This TCR beta chain was profiled in a study of shared T cell receptors in the human thymus. The method was immunoSEQ multiplex PCR; TCRdb's version includes in-frame clones alone and lacks a portion of them. The sample carries just under 550,000 clones, 78% recorded once. Germline assignment: CDR1 WSHSY and CDR2 SAAADI. The ends lost 6 bases at V and 3 bases at J; junction bases unmatched: 11. The CDR3 contains 16 residues. The same data also contributed to another study, on human thymus T cells. This second study says: Thymic resections from corrective heart surgery supplied the tissue. Usage of V and J genes appeared biased in thymic and blood repertoires. Related research found strongly overlapping thymic repertoires in unrelated individuals.

This receptor was identified in a boy younger than two with a congenital heart defect. The material sequenced was thymocytes. The chain is built from TRBV10-2 and TRBJ2-4; TRBD2 aligns across 7 bases. The CDR3: CASSGSRGSVKNIQYF. The CDR3 nucleotides read TGCGCCAGCAGCGGGTCGCGGGGGTCGGTCAAAAACATTCAGTACTTC.